This TCR beta chain was sequenced for a study of blood T cell repertoires in COVID-19. CDR3 length: 12 amino acids. Trimming stripped 10 bases from V and 2 bases from J, with 9 bases between. Per the original data handling: Amplification with reference gene primers provided the estimates of nucleated cell counts. Profiling relied on immunoSEQ multiplex PCR, and the TCRdb table lists in-frame clones only, not all of them. V and J calls plus clone size are reproduced from that table; the DNA served to infer D and trimming. Of over 250,000 clones listed, 85% to 90% are singletons. Enrolled through a virtual design, the participants were between roughly 18 and 100 years of age and came from 24 US areas. Assignments of participants to cohorts depended upon their own reported clinical history. Recovered status applied to Cohort 3 donors who had two consecutive negative PCRs. It also applied to those with clearance or with symptom resolution.

The genes are TRBV12-3 or TRBV12-4 and TRBJ1-3; no reliable D call. The sequencing sample was made of PBMCs or T cells enriched from blood (not recorded which). The TCR sequence derives from a woman in her sixties who had recovered from COVID-19. This CDR3 is CATSRTGNTIYF. The CDR3 DNA reads TGTGCCACCTCCCGTACTGGAAACACCATATATTTT.